The clone carrying this T cell receptor beta chain came up many times. The target antigen is unknown. Germline V gene sequence: CDR1 SGDLS, CDR2 YYNGEE. Trimming removed 0 bases at V and 0 bases at J, with 9 bases between. The CDR3 spans 15 residues. This record belongs to a study of Graves' ophthalmopathy and Graves' hyperthyroidism. Broader study findings: The 13-signature model separated ophthalmopathy from stable hyperthyroidism at 85% to 90% sensitivity and roughly 80% specificity.

Transcripts of RNA were the source for amplifying TCR beta CDR3 regions. HTBI primers were used in a first-round RT-PCR, which preceded a second-round multiplex PCR. Using its own MiXCR run on the multiplex PCR reads, TCRdb lists one record per CDR3 protein. The sample records 200,000 to 250,000 distinct CDR3 sequences, about a fifth being singletons. The chain uses TRBV9 and TRBJ1-1; no definite D call. The clonotype was recovered from a woman aged 45-60 years with Graves' ophthalmopathy. Input material: peripheral blood. The CDR3 reads CASSVGGQLNTEAFF. The CDR3 region has the DNA TGTGCCAGCAGCGTAGGTGGGCAGTTGAACACTGAAGCTTTCTTT. Full variable domain (remainder filled in from reference TRBV9 and TRBJ1-1): DSGVTQTPKHLITATGQRVTLRCSPRSGDLSVYWYQQSLDQGLQFLIQYYNGEERAKGNILERFSAQQFPDLHSELNLSSLELGDSALYFCASSVGGQLNTEAFFGQGTRLTVV.